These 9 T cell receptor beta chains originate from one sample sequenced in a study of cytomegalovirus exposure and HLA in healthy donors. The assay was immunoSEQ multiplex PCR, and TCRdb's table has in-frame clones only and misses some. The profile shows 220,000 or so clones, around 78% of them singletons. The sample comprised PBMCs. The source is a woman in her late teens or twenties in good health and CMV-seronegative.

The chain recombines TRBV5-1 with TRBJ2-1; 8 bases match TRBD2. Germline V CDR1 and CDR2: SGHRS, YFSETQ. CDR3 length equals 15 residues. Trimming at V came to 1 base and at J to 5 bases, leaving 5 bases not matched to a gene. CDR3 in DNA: TGCGCCAGCAGCTTGTTCACTAGCGGAAACAATGAGCAGTTCTTC. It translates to CASSLFTSGNNEQFF.

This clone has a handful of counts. CDR3 coding DNA: TGTGCCAGCGGGCCGAGCTCCTACGAGCAGTACTTC. Amino acids: CASGPSSYEQYF. V gene TRBV7-9 combines with J gene TRBJ2-7; D is uncertain. V was cut by 8 bases and J by 0 bases, with 8 bases left in between. Germline lookup yields CDR1 SEHNR and CDR2 FQNEAQ (reference sequence). The CDR3 loop spans 12 amino acids.

CDR3: CASSFHTSGGGPFTGELFF. CDR3 coding DNA: TGTGCCAGCAGTTTTCACACTAGCGGGGGCGGCCCCTTCACCGGGGAGCTGTTTTTT. The chain combines TRBV27 with TRBJ2-2; 11 bases agree with TRBD2. With 3 bases clipped from V and 4 bases from J, the junction kept 13 bases outside the gene matches. This CDR3 is built from 19 residues. Germline V gene sequence: CDR1 MNHEY, CDR2 SMNVEV (reference sequence).

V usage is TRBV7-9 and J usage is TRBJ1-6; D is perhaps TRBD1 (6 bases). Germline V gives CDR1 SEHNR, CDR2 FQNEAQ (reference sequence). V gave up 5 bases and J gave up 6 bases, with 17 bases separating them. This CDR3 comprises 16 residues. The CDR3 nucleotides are TGTGCCAGCAGCCCTGGAGGGGGAGAATTTAATTCACCCCTCCACTTT. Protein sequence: CASSPGGGEFNSPLHF. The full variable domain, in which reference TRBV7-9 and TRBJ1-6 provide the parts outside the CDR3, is DTGVSQNPRHKITKRGQNVTFRCDPISEHNRLYWYRQTLGQGPEFLTYFQNEAQLEKSRLLSDRFSAERPKGSFSTLEIQRTEQGDSAMYLCASSPGGGEFNSPLHFGNGTRLTVT.

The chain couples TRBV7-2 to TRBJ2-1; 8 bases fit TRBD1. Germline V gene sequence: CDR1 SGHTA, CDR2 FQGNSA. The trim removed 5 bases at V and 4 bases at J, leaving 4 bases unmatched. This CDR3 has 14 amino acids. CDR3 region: CASSRDRIYNEQFF. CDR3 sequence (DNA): TGTGCCAGCAGCCGGGACAGGATATACAATGAGCAGTTCTTC.

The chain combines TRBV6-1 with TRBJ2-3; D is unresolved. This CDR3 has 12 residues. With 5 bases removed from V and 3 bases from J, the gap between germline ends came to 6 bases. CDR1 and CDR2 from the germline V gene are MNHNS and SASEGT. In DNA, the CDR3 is TGTGCCAGCAGTACCCAGACAGATACGCAGTATTTT. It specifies CASSTQTDTQYF.

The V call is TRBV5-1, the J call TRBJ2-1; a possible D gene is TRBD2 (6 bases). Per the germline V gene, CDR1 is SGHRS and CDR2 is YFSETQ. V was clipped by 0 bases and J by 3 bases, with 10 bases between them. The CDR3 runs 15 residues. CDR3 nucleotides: TGCGCCAGCAGCTTGGCCAGCGGGTACTACAATGAGCAGTTCTTC. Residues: CASSLASGYYNEQFF.

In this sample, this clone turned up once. The CDR3 loop reads CASSRQGVGETQYF. For the CDR3, the DNA is TGTGCCAGCAGTCGACAGGGGGTCGGCGAGACCCAGTACTTC. The rearrangement links TRBV28 to TRBJ2-5, with 9 bases identical to TRBD1. Germline V lookup: CDR1 MDHEN, CDR2 SYDVKM. There are 14 residues in the CDR3. Trimming cost V 5 bases and J 5 bases; bases outside gene matches: 6.

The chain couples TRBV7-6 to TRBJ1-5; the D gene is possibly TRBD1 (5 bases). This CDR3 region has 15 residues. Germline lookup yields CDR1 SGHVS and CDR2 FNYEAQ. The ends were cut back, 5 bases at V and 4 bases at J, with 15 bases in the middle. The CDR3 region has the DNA TGTGCCAGCAGCGAGACAGAGCTCCTTAATCAGCCCCAGCATTTT. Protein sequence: CASSETELLNQPQHF.